This T cell receptor (beta chain) was captured in a study of T-cell memory formation after mild COVID-19. The CDR3 spans 15 residues. Germline assignment: CDR1 KGHDR and CDR2 SFDVKD. V lost 3 bases and J lost 4, with 12 bases in between. For this clonotype: Its antigen is unidentified.

TCRdb re-called the 5' RACE reads with MiXCR, one entry per CDR3 protein. Seen here are approximately 210,000 distinct CDR3 sequences, under 30% observed once, and the top ten hold about an eighth. Study outcomes and limitations: Clones that shrank (day 15 to 85) were balanced CD4/CD8, whereas later expanders leaned CD4+. Nothing confirmed that second-wave clones peaking on day 37 were specific for SARS-CoV-2. There were some responding clones in pre-infection memory, which suggested that cross-reactive memory had joined.

This receptor was taken from an adult woman who had mild COVID-19 (a few samples of this study predate the infection). Cell type and time point are not known. Sequenced material: PBMCs or a T cell subset sorted from them (not recorded which). The chain employs TRBV24-1 and TRBJ2-1, with TRBD1 as a possible D gene (6 bases). The CDR3 nucleotides are TGTGCCACCAGTGATCCAGGACAGTCGTACAATGAGCAGTTCTTC. Translated: CATSDPGQSYNEQFF.